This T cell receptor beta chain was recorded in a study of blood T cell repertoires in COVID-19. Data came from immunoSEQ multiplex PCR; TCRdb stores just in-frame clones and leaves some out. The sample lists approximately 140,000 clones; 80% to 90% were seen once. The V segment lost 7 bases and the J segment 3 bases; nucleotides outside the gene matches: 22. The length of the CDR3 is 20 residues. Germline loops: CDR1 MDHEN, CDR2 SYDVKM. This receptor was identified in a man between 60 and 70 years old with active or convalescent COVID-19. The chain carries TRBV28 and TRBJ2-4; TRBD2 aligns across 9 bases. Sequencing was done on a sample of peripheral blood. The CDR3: CASIPQAAGGPGVVKNIQYF. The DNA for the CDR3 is TGTGCCAGCATCCCCCAGGCGGCGGGAGGGCCGGGAGTTGTCAAAAACATTCAGTACTTC.